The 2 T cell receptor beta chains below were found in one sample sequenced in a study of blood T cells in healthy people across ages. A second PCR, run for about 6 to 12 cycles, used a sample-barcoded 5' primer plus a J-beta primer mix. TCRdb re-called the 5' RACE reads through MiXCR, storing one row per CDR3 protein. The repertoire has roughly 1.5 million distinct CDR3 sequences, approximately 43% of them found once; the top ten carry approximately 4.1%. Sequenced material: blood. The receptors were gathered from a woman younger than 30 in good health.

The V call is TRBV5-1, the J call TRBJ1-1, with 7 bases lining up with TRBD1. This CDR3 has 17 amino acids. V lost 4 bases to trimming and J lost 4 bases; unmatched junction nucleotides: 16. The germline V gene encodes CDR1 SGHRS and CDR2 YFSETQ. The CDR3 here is CASSTPEMDRRGTEAFF. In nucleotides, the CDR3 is TGCGCCAGCAGCACCCCAGAAATGGACAGGCGGGGCACTGAAGCTTTCTTT.

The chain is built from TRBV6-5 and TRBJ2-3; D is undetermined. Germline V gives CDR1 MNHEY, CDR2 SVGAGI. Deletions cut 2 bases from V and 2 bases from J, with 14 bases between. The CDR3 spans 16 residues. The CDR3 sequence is CASSYASFPSTDTQYF. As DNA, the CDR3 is TGTGCCAGCAGTTACGCATCATTCCCATCCACAGATACGCAGTATTTT.